Given below is one TCR beta chain in context. The data were obtained in a study of blood T cell repertoires in COVID-19. This CDR3 contains 16 residues. The V and J ends lost 0 bases and 13 bases, in that order; junction bases with no gene match: 10. Germline V gene sequence: CDR1 SGHDT, CDR2 YYEEEE. In the study's own analysis: Amplification from reference gene primers served as the basis for estimated nucleated cell counts. Sequenced by immunoSEQ multiplex PCR; TCRdb stores in-frame clones only, minus some. The DNA gave D and trimming, while V, J and clone size come from that table. There are roughly 150,000 clones in the sample; 85% to 90% occur only once, and approximately 2% lies in the top ten.

The chain combines TRBV5-6 with TRBJ2-1; 13 bases line up with TRBD2. The sequenced sample consisted of peripheral blood. The clonotype comes from a man aged 45 to 65 who had recovered from COVID-19. CDR3 sequence (DNA): TGTGCCAGCAGCTTGGTGGGGACTAGCGGGGTCCCGCGACAGTTCTTC. As protein: CASSLVGTSGVPRQFF.